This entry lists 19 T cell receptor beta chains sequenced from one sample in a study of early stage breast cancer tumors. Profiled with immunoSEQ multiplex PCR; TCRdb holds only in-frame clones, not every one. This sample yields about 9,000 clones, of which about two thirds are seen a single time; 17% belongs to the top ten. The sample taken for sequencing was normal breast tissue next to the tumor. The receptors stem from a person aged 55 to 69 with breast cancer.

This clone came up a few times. CDR3 region: CSAWDRAGNQPQHF. CDR3 in DNA: TGCAGCGCCTGGGACAGGGCCGGGAATCAGCCCCAGCATTTT. The chain carries TRBV29-1 and TRBJ1-5; TRBD1 matches at 9 bases. The germline CDR1 and CDR2 sequences are SQVTM and ANQGSEA. The V and J ends lost 7 bases and 4 bases, in that order; junction bases with no gene match: 8. CDR3 length: 14 amino acids. Variable domain in full (rest from reference TRBV29-1 and TRBJ1-5): SAVISQKPSRDICQRGTSLTIQCQVDSQVTMMFWYRQQPGQSLTLIATANQGSEATYESGFVIDKFPISRPNLTFSTLTVSNMSPEDSSIYLCSAWDRAGNQPQHFGDGTRLSIL.

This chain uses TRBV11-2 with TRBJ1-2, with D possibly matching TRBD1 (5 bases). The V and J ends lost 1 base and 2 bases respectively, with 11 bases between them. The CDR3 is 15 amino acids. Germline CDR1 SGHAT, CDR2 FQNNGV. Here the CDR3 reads CASSLVARANYGYTF. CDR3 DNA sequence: TGTGCCAGCAGCTTAGTAGCCAGGGCCAACTATGGCTACACCTTC.

The CDR3 DNA follows: TGTGCCAGAAGCTTGTATTTCGGGACAGGAGGGGGCCCAAACCAGCCCCAGCATTTT. Translation gives CARSLYFGTGGGPNQPQHF. This chain joins TRBV5-3 and TRBJ1-5, with 8 bases that match TRBD1. TRBV5-3 is an ORF; its function is uncertain. The CDR3 contains 19 residues. Losses at the gene ends were 1 base for V and 7 bases for J; bases not matched to a gene: 19.

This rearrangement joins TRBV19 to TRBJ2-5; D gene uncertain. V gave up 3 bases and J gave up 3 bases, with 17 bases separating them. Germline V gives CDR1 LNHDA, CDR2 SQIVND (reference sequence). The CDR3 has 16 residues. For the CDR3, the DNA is TGTGCCAGTAGTATCGGCTGGCCAGGTGTAAAAGAGACCCAGTACTTC. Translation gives CASSIGWPGVKETQYF.

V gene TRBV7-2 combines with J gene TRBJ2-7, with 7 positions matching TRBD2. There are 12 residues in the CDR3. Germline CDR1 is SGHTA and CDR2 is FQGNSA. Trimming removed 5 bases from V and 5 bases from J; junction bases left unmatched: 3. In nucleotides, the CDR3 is TGTGCCAGCAGCGCCAGCGGGAACGAGCAGTACTTC. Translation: CASSASGNEQYF.

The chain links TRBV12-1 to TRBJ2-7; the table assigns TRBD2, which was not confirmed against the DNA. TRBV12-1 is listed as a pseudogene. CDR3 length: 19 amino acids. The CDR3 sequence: CASSSTTSGDSLYSYEQYF. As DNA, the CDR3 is TGTGCCAGCAGCTCTACAACTAGCGGGGATTCTCTCTACTCCTACGAGCAGTACTTC.

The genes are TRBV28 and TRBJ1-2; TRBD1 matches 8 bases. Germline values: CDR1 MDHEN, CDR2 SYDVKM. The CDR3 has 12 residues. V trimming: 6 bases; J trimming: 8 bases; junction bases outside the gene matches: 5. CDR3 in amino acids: CASRWTGTGYTF. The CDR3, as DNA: TGTGCCAGCAGGTGGACAGGGACCGGCTACACCTTC.

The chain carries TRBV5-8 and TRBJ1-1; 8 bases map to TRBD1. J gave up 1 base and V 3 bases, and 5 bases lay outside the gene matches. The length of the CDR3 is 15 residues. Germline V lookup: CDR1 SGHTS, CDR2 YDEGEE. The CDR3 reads CASSWGTGPNTEAFF. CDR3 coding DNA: TGTGCCAGCAGCTGGGGGACAGGACCGAACACTGAAGCTTTCTTT.

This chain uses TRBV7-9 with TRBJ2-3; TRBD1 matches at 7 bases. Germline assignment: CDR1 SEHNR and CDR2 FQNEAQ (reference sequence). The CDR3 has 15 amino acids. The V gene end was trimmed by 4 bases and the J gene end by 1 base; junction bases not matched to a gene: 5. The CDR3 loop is CASSSPGTGTDTQYF. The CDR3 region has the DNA TGTGCCAGCAGCTCCCCCGGGACAGGCACAGATACGCAGTATTTT.

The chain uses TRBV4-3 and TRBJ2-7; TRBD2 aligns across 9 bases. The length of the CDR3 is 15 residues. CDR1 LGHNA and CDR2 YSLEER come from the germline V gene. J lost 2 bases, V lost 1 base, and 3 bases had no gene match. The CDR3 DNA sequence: TGCGCCAGCAGCCAAGGAGCGGGAGGAACCTACGAGCAGTACTTC. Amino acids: CASSQGAGGTYEQYF.

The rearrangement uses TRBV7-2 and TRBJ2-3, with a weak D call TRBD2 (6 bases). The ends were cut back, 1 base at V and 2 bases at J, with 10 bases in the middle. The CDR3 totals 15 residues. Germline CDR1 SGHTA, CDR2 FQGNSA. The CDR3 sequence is CASSLGGTDTDTQYF. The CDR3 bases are TGTGCCAGCAGCTTAGGCGGGACCGACACAGATACGCAGTATTTT. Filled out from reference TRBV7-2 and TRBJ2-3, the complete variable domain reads GAGVSQSPSNKVTEKGKDVELRCDPISGHTALYWYRQSLGQGLEFLIYFQGNSAPDKSGLPSDRFSAERTGGSVSTLTIQRTQQEDSAVYLCASSLGGTDTDTQYFGPGTRLTVL.

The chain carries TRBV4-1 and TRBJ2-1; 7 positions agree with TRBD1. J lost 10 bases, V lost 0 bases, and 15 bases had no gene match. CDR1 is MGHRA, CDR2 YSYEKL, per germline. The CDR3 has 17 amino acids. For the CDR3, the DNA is TGCGCCAGCAGCCAAGACTGGGGGACAGCCTTAACGGGGGAGCAGTTCTTC. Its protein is CASSQDWGTALTGEQFF.

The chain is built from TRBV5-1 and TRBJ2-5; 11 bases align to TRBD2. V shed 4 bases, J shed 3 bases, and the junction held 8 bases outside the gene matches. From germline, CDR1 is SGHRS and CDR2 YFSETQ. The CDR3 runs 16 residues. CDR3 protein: CASSVAGTSGKETQYF. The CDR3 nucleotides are TGCGCCAGCAGCGTAGCCGGGACTAGCGGTAAAGAGACCCAGTACTTC.

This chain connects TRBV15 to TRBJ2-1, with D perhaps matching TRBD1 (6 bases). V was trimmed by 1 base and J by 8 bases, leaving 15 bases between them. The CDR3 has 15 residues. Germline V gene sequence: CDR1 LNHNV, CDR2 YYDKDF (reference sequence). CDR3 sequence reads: CATSRVRRGWDEQFF. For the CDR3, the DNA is TGTGCCACCAGCAGAGTCCGAAGGGGGTGGGATGAGCAGTTCTTC.

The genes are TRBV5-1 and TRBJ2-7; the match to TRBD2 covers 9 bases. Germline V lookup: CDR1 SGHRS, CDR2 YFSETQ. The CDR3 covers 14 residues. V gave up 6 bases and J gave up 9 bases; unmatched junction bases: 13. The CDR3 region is CASTSASGALGQYF. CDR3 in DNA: TGCGCCAGCACCTCCGCTAGCGGGGCCTTAGGGCAGTACTTC.

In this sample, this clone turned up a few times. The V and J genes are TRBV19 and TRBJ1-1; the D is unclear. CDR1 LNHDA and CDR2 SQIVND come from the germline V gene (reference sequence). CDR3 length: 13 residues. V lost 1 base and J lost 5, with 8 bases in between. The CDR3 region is CASSIVSGTEAFF. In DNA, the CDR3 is TGTGCCAGTAGTATAGTTTCGGGGACTGAAGCTTTCTTT.

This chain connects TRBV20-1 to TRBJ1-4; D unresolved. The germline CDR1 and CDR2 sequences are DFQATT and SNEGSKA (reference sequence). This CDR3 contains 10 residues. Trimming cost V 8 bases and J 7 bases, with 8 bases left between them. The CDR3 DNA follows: TGCAGTCTTCGGAGTGAAAAACTGTTTTTT. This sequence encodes CSLRSEKLFF.

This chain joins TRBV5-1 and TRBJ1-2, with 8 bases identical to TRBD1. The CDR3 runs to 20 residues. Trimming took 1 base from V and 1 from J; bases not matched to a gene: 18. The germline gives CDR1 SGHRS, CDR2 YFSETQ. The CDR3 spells CASSLSGGQRQGRFNYGYTF. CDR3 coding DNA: TGCGCCAGCAGCTTGTCGGGTGGGCAGCGACAGGGGCGGTTTAACTATGGCTACACCTTC.

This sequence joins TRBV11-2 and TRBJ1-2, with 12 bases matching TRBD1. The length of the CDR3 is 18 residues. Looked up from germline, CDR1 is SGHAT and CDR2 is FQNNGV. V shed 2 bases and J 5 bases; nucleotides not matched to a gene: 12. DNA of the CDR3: TGTGCCAGCAGCTTACAGGGGACAGGGGGCGCGATGGGTTATGGCTACACCTTC. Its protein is CASSLQGTGGAMGYGYTF. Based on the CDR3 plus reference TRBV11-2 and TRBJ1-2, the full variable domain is EAGVAQSPRYKIIEKRQSVAFWCNPISGHATLYWYQQILGQGPKLLIQFQNNGVVDDSQLPKDRFSAERLKGVDSTLKIQPAKLEDSAVYLCASSLQGTGGAMGYGYTFGSGTRLTVV.